The present TCR beta chain was sequenced within a study of CD4 T cells in relation to SARS-CoV-2 and coronaviruses. Germline CDR1 and CDR2: GTSNPN and SVGIG (reference sequence). The V and J ends lost 0 bases and 6 bases respectively, with 18 bases between them. This CDR3 has 16 residues. The unexposed donors gave CD4+ T cells in about 2010-2018, prior to COVID-19. Method: immunoSEQ multiplex PCR; TCRdb's copy keeps in-frame clones and lacks some. The table includes about 68,000 clones, approximately 95% detected once. The V call is TRBV30, the J call TRBJ1-5; D possibly corresponds to TRBD1 (6 bases). The sequenced sample was naive CD4+ T cells from PBMCs. Indicated subset: naive CD4+ T cells isolated by negative enrichment. The source of this sequence is a human donor in good health. The CDR3 reads CAWSVGEDRTVQPQHF. CDR3 sequence (DNA): TGTGCCTGGAGTGTAGGGGAGGACAGAACGGTTCAGCCCCAGCATTTT.